One sample yielded the 15 T cell receptor beta chains listed below, sequenced in a study of T cells in localized non-small cell lung cancer. Assay used: immunoSEQ multiplex PCR; TCRdb lists only in-frame clones, some missing. The sample shows some 1,500 clones, about 28% of them seen only once. Sequencing was performed on lung tumor tissue, taken before any cancer treatment. All receptors come from a man between 35 and 75 years old with stage II lung adenocarcinoma.

This clone came up a few times. A base remains ambiguous or unread, so its encoded residue is written X. This chain connects TRBV25-1 to TRBJ2-2; D uncertain. With 0 bases removed from V and 4 bases from J, the gap between germline ends came to 9 bases. CDR3 length equals 15 residues. Looked up from germline, CDR1 is MGHDK and CDR2 is SYGVNS. CDR3 in DNA: TGTGCCAGCAGTGAATATTTTAGYGGCACCGGGGAGCTGTTTTTT. Its protein product is CASSEYFXGTGELFF. Given in full, the CDR3 is CASSEYFSGTGELFF. Filled out from reference TRBV25-1 and TRBJ2-2, the complete variable domain reads EADIYQTPRYLVIGTGKKITLECSQTMGHDKMYWYQQDPGMELHLIHYSYGVNSTEKGDLSSESTVSRIRTEHFPLTLESARPSHTSQYLCASSEYFSGTGELFFGEGSRLTVL.

The genes are TRBV30 and TRBJ1-5, with 8 bases fitting TRBD1. After removal of 5 bases from V and 6 bases from J, the junction contained 9 bases not matched to a gene. In germline, CDR1 is GTSNPN, CDR2 SVGIG (reference sequence). The CDR3 runs 14 residues. CDR3 nucleotide sequence: TGTGCCTGGGACCAGGGGGCGCGCGGTCAGCCCCAGCATTTT. This translates into CAWDQGARGQPQHF.

This clone showed up just once. This chain links TRBV30 with TRBJ1-3; D not certain. Germline V gives CDR1 GTSNPN, CDR2 SVGIG (reference sequence). Deletions cut 6 bases from V and 4 bases from J, with 13 bases between. This CDR3 has 13 residues. The CDR3 is CACLRGEGNTIYF. In nucleotides, the CDR3 is TGTGCCTGCCTAAGAGGAGAAGGAAACACCATATATTTT. Drawing the rest from reference TRBV30 and TRBJ1-3, the complete variable domain is SQTIHQWPATLVQPVGSPLSLECTVEGTSNPNLYWYRQAAGRGLQLLFYSVGIGQISSEVPQNLSASRPQDRQFILSSKKLLLSDSGFYLCACLRGEGNTIYFGEGSWLTVV.

This clone was seen a handful of times. The V call is TRBV6-8, the J call TRBJ2-7; 7 bases match TRBD1. The CDR3 is 12 residues long. CDR1 is MNHGY and CDR2 is SAAAGT in the germline V gene. J was trimmed by 4 bases and V by 6 bases; bases with no gene match: 3. For the CDR3, the DNA is TGTGCCAGCAGCCTGACAGGGTACGAGCAGTACTTC. Protein product: CASSLTGYEQYF.

J is TRBJ2-7 and V is TRBV6-8, with D hard to call. The CDR3 consists of 12 residues. V was trimmed by 0 bases and J by 1 base, leaving 1 base between them. CDR1 MNHGY and CDR2 SAAAGT come from the germline V gene. CDR3 DNA: TGTGCCAGCAGTTACTCTTCCTACGAGCAGTACTTC. Translated: CASSYSSYEQYF.

This clone was found a few times. This chain joins TRBV28 and TRBJ1-1; D might be TRBD1 (5 bases). Trimming cost V 6 bases and J 0 bases, with 14 bases left between them. There are 15 residues in the CDR3. From germline, CDR1 is MDHEN and CDR2 SYDVKM. CDR3 bases: TGTGCCAGCAGCCGACGGCGGACACTGAACACTGAAGCTTTCTTT. Translation: CASSRRRTLNTEAFF.

Only a few counts were recorded for this clone. The chain recombines TRBV6-8 with TRBJ2-2, with D maybe TRBD1 (5 bases). The CDR3 covers 13 residues. The germline gives CDR1 MNHGY, CDR2 SAAAGT. V was cut by 6 bases and J by 6 bases, with 11 bases left in between. The CDR3 coding sequence is TGTGCCAGCAGCTCTAGGGGTCCCGGGGAGCTGTTTTTT. Amino acid sequence: CASSSRGPGELFF.

This clone is labeled as medium-sized. This chain joins TRBV6-8 and TRBJ2-5; 11 bases agree with TRBD2. Germline CDR1 and CDR2: MNHGY and SAAAGT. Trimming removed 0 bases from V and 2 bases from J; junction bases left unmatched: 5. CDR3 length: 17 amino acids. The DNA of the CDR3 is TGTGCCAGCAGTTACTCGATCCTAGCGGGGGGTCAAGAGACCCAGTACTTC. Translation: CASSYSILAGGQETQYF.

The chain is built from TRBV19 and TRBJ1-2; TRBD1 matches at 7 bases. Germline assignment: CDR1 LNHDA and CDR2 SQIVND (reference sequence). The CDR3 spans 13 residues. Trimming took 6 bases from V and 4 from J; bases not matched to a gene: 5. In nucleotides, the CDR3 is TGTGCCAGTAGGGGACAGCGCGTCTATGGCTACACCTTC. Its protein is CASRGQRVYGYTF.

This clone ranks as medium-sized. The chain couples TRBV9 to TRBJ1-1, with D maybe TRBD1 (5 bases). This CDR3 is 15 amino acids long. Germline V gives CDR1 SGDLS, CDR2 YYNGEE. V was shortened by 7 bases and J by 2 bases, with 18 bases between the two germline ends. CDR3 DNA: TGTGCCAGCCAAGAAAGGAGGGACTCTAACACTGAAGCTTTCTTT. It yields the protein CASQERRDSNTEAFF.

By sample fraction, this clone is medium-sized. The chain carries TRBV11-3 and TRBJ2-5, with a possible D match to TRBD1 (7 bases). The germline V gene has CDR1 SGHNT and CDR2 YENEEA. This CDR3 has 16 residues. With 5 bases removed from V and 7 bases from J, the gap between germline ends came to 23 bases. The CDR3 sequence is CASSPTGSGLGGTQYF. The CDR3 DNA reads as TGTGCCAGCAGCCCGACAGGGTCGGGGCTCGGGGGGACCCAGTACTTC. The variable domain in full, with the rest retrieved from reference TRBV11-3 and TRBJ2-5, is EAGVVQSPRYKIIEKKQPVAFWCNPISGHNTLYWYLQNLGQGPELLIRYENEEAVDDSQLPKDRFSAERLKGVDSTLKIQPAELGDSAVYLCASSPTGSGLGGTQYFGPGTRLLVL.

The rearrangement joins TRBV7-6 to TRBJ2-5; D is possibly TRBD1 (6 bases). Germline CDR1 reads SGHVS; CDR2 reads FNYEAQ. V lost 5 bases and J 2 bases, leaving 12 bases between the germline ends. This CDR3 contains 14 residues. The CDR3 region has the DNA TGTGCCAGCAGCCGACAGGACCGGCAAGAGACCCAGTACTTC. The encoded protein is CASSRQDRQETQYF.

This chain's CDR3 is CASSLGQNTGELFF. CDR3 DNA sequence: TGTGCCAGCAGCTTGGGGCAGAACACCGGGGAGCTGTTTTTT. The chain links TRBV7-6 to TRBJ2-2; a possible D gene is TRBD1 (5 bases). V shed 3 bases and J shed 1 base, with 6 bases lying between them. From germline, CDR1 is SGHVS and CDR2 FNYEAQ. This CDR3 is 14 amino acids long. The variable domain in full, with the rest retrieved from reference TRBV7-6 and TRBJ2-2, is GAGVSQSPRYKVTKRGQDVALRCDPISGHVSLYWYRQALGQGPEFLTYFNYEAQQDKSGLPNDRFSAERPEGSISTLTIQRTEQRDSAMYRCASSLGQNTGELFFGEGSRLTVL.

In its sample, this clone was seen a few times. The chain has TRBV6-8 and TRBJ2-1, with D hard to call. This CDR3 has 16 amino acids. CDR1 and CDR2 from the germline V gene are MNHGY and SAAAGT. Trimming removed 6 bases from V and 0 bases from J, with 15 bases in between. The CDR3 bases are TGTGCCAGCAGCCCCGCTTCATATTACTCCTACAATGAGCAGTTCTTC. Translating gives CASSPASYYSYNEQFF.

The sample holds a few counts of this clone. The chain combines TRBV28 with TRBJ1-1; D might be TRBD1 (5 bases). CDR3 size: 13 residues. Germline assignment: CDR1 MDHEN and CDR2 SYDVKM. Trimming removed 7 bases at V and 1 base at J, with 10 bases between. This CDR3 reads CASIMGGNTEAFF. CDR3 nucleotides: TGTGCCAGCATCATGGGGGGGAACACTGAAGCTTTCTTT.